This entry concerns a single T cell receptor beta chain. There is no known antigen for this receptor. No quality values exist for individual bases; no much larger clone is one base distant. The data belong to a study of graft-versus-host responses after intestinal transplantation (TCRdb year 2021). For the wider study: The transplants that recipients received were multivisceral, liver-intestinal, or isolated intestinal. All recipients received anti-thymocyte globulin induction followed by maintenance tacrolimus and steroids for around three years. Bulk TCR-beta CDR3 sequencing was used to track graft-versus-host and host-versus-graft alloreactive T cell clones in the graft, circulation and bone marrow after intestinal transplantation. To identify alloreactive clones, pre-transplant mixed lymphocyte reaction products were sequenced and then compared with unstimulated pre-transplant donor and recipient T cells. Of the 20 to 25 intestinal transplant recipients enrolled in the cohort, one of whom was a retransplant, a few patients without pretransplant specimens were excluded. Donor T cell macrochimerism was defined as a peak of at least 4% donor T cells among recipient peripheral blood mononuclear cells. Instead of going to the commercial service, samples from a few later patients were sequenced in-house on an Illumina MiSeq and processed with MiXCR. Paper-wide results and their limitations: Early after transplant, declines in HvG clones were associated with peak levels of circulating GvH clones. In the allografts of patients with donor T cell macrochimerism, GvH to HvG T cell clonal ratios were high. Conclusions were limited by the relatively low number and heterogeneity of intestinal transplant patients. GvH clones were detected in recipient bone marrow, and some appeared earlier in ileal mucosa or blood, consistent with an intestinal mucosal origin.

Measured from the cysteine to the phenylalanine, the CDR3 is 14 residues long. The entry retains the CDR3 DNA only, 42 bases that are in frame from base 1. CDR1 LNHDA and CDR2 SQIVND were looked up in the germline V gene (reference sequence). Trimming removed 5 bases from V and 5 bases from J, leaving 16 bases between the germline ends. Receptors were amplified or captured by the immunoSEQ multiplex PCR assay. For most patients, genomic DNA was isolated with the Qiagen DNeasy Blood and Tissue Kit and sent frozen to Adaptive Biotechnologies for TCR sequencing. High-throughput TCR-beta CDR3 sequencing of genomic DNA from most patients was performed by Adaptive Biotechnologies. Per the authors' processing: Adaptive's ImmunoSEQ software supplied the TCR sequencing data for 15 to 20 patients, while MiXCR and VDJtools were used to process three other patients. CD4 versus CD8 sorting errors were corrected by removing sequences found in both subsets at a frequency ratio below 5:1. CDR3 nucleotide sequences shared by donor and recipient were removed because the origin of these sequences could not be assigned. Alloreactive clones required at least 2-fold expansion over unstimulated cells and minimum CFSE-low frequency of 0.002% (template counts) or 0.001% (read counts). Clones were considered mappable if detected in sequenced pre-transplant spleen, lymph node, or MLR CFSE-low populations of the donor or recipient. Cumulative frequency of alloreactive clones was calculated as a percentage of all sequences weighted by copy number. The table comes from immuneACCESS by way of TCRdb, which keeps in-frame sequences with V and J called. Part of the clones is missing from these tables; in studies checked, under half for an unresolved V gene and the rest for unknown reasons. The V and J calls and clone size are taken from that table; D and trimming were inferred from the DNA. The sample profile shows 90,000 to 120,000 clones; 87% of them were found once. In total, the top ten clones hold less than 0.85% of the sample.

The time point label on this specimen signifies: cells obtained before transplantation from donor or recipient. CD3+CD4+ and CD3+CD8+ populations were FACS-sorted from unstimulated pre-transplant donor and recipient cells taken from spleen or lymph nodes. Recombination joined TRBV19 with TRBJ2-7, and the D gene may be TRBD2, 6 bases matching. The receptor's source is a human donor who was the organ donor for an intestinal transplant. Specimen: unstimulated CD4+ T cells sorted from spleen or lymph node cells, collected before transplant. This receptor carries the CDR3 CASSAGRDSDEQYF. The DNA is TGTGCCAGTAGTGCGGGCCGGGACTCGGACGAGCAGTACTTC.